The clone carrying this T cell receptor beta chain is medium-sized (0.01 to 0.1%) within its sample. The target antigen is unknown. V lost 5 bases and J lost 7; bases outside the gene matches: 5. The germline CDR1 and CDR2 sequences are SGHAT and FQNNGV. The CDR3 totals 15 residues. The sample is drawn from a study of early T cells in non-severe SARS-CoV-2 infection. Whole-study context: Sequencing of bulk RNA from unsorted whole blood was done, without chain pairing. Study-level findings and limits: Lookups in VDJdb leaned toward anti-spike CD8 responses and missed private and CD4 specificities.

Unique molecular identifiers were added to individual cDNA molecules. TCRdb passed the 5' RACE reads through MiXCR, listing each CDR3 protein once. Seen here are some 50,000 distinct CDR3 sequences, around 10% observed once, and the top ten hold 3.5% to 5%. This receptor was taken from an adult who was a healthcare worker with PCR-confirmed SARS-CoV-2 infection or an uninfected control (not recorded which). This chain joins TRBV11-2 and TRBJ2-1; TRBD2 aligns across 13 bases. Sequenced here: whole blood, sampled at baseline. The chain's CDR3 is CASSPRLAGGNEQFF. In DNA, the CDR3 is TGTGCCAGCAGCCCCCGACTAGCGGGAGGTAATGAGCAGTTCTTC.